The subject of this entry is one T cell receptor (beta chain). These data belong to a study of blood T cell repertoires in COVID-19. Across the whole study: Samples taken during acute and convalescent COVID-19 were collected in the United States, Italy and Spain.

Germline assignment: CDR1 SGHDT and CDR2 YYEEEE. The CDR3 spans 14 residues. Trimming took 1 base from V and 5 from J, leaving 9 bases between them. Per the original methods: Nucleated cell number was recorded as an estimate derived from reference gene primer amplification. The method was immunoSEQ multiplex PCR; TCRdb's version includes in-frame clones alone and lacks a portion of them. Clone size and the V and J calls come from that table; the DNA yielded D and trimming. The sample has 84,000 or so clones, approximately 80% seen once. This TCR was sampled from a human donor in a cohort sampled during active COVID-19. Material for sequencing was peripheral blood. V and J are TRBV5-6 and TRBJ1-4, with D perhaps matching TRBD1 (5 bases). The CDR3: CASSLRGWNEKLFF. CDR3 in DNA: TGTGCCAGCAGCTTGAGGGGATGGAATGAAAAACTGTTTTTT. Full variable domain (rest looked up from reference TRBV5-6 and TRBJ1-4): DAGVTQSPTHLIKTRGQQVTLRCSPKSGHDTVSWYQQALGQGPQFIFQYYEEEERQRGNFPDRFSGHQFPNYSSELNVNALLLGDSALYLCASSLRGWNEKLFFGSGTQLSVL.